This TCR beta chain was sequenced for a study of T cells in Graves' hyperthyroidism and ophthalmopathy. It was uncontrolled infection, other autoimmune disease, pregnancy or lactation that excluded patients. The study based diagnoses on clinical symptoms, serum thyroxine and TRAb, thyroid ultrasound and orbital computed tomography. The length of the CDR3 is 13 residues. Looked up from germline, CDR1 is MNHNS and CDR2 is SASEGT. Trimming took off 8 bases at V and 2 bases at J, with 7 bases between the two ends. Whole-study results and caveats: Model predictions of ophthalmopathy came a median roughly 6.7 months before onset. Researchers found most expanded thyroid clonotypes above 0.001 in blood as well.

This clonotype has just a few counts. The target antigen is unknown. RNA transcripts gave rise to amplified TCR beta CDR3 regions. First-round RT-PCR targeting the TCR CDR3 was performed with the HTBI primer set. TCRdb re-derived calls from the multiplex PCR reads in MiXCR, one entry per CDR3 protein. The table shows more than 450,000 distinct CDR3 sequences, with around 15% occurring only once. The sequencing input was blood. This TCR derives from a woman in her thirties or forties with Graves' hyperthyroidism. This chain links TRBV6-1 with TRBJ1-6, with no clear D. The CDR3 protein is CASRSAYNSPLHF. The CDR3 nucleotides read TGTGCCAGCCGGTCTGCCTATAATTCACCCCTCCACTTT.